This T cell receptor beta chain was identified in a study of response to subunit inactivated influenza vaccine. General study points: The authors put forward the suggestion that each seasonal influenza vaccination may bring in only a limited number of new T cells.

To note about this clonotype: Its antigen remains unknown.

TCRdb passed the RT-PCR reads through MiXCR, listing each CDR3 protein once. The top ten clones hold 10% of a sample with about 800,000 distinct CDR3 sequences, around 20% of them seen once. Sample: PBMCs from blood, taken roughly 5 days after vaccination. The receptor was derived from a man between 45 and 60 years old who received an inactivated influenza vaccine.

Written as DNA, the CDR3 is TGCAGTGCTAGAGATTTAAGGGATTCGGGAGAGACCCAGTACTTC. The encoded protein is CSARDLRDSGETQYF. V gene TRBV20-1 combines with J gene TRBJ2-5; no clear D gene. CDR1 is DFQATT and CDR2 is SNEGSKA in the germline V gene (reference sequence). The ends were cut back, 0 bases at V and 4 bases at J, with 15 bases in the middle. The CDR3 runs to 15 residues.